One sample yielded the 15 T cell receptor beta chains listed below, sequenced in a study of blood T cell repertoires in COVID-19. Sequencing was performed with immunoSEQ multiplex PCR; in TCRdb, only in-frame clones are kept and a portion is missing. The profile covers some 130,000 clones, with approximately 80% appearing a single time and 9.5% to 12% taken by the ten largest. Input material: peripheral blood. Receptors originate from a man between 60 and 75 years old who had recovered from COVID-19.

Comment on this clone: This may arise from a read error, as a much more abundant clone is one base away. The V gene is TRBV3-1 (or the pseudogene TRBV3-2), the J gene TRBJ1-2, with D possibly being TRBD1 (5 bases). The CDR3 consists of 12 residues. V lost 4 bases and J lost 4, with 7 bases in between. Germline CDR1 LGHDT, CDR2 YNNKEL (reference sequence). CDR3: CASSPGGYGYTF. Here the CDR3 DNA reads TGTGCCAGCAGCCCGGGGGGCTATGGCTACACCTTC.

V and J are TRBV19 and TRBJ2-3, with TRBD2 as a possible D gene (6 bases). CDR1 and CDR2 (germline): LNHDA, SQIVND (reference sequence). V dropped 4 bases and J dropped 5 bases, with 10 bases sitting between them. The CDR3 contains 13 residues. The DNA for the CDR3 is TGTGCCAGTAGTACGCGGGGCTTAGATACGCAGTATTTT. Translated, it gives CASSTRGLDTQYF.

V is TRBV11-3 and J is TRBJ2-1; the match to TRBD1 covers 9 bases. The CDR3 is 15 residues long. The V and J ends lost 4 bases and 3 bases, in that order; junction bases with no gene match: 4. In germline, CDR1 is SGHNT, CDR2 YENEEA. Here the CDR3 DNA reads TGTGCCAGCAGCTACGGGACAGGGCTCTACAATGAGCAGTTCTTC. This gives the protein CASSYGTGLYNEQFF. Based on the CDR3 plus reference TRBV11-3 and TRBJ2-1, the full variable domain is EAGVVQSPRYKIIEKKQPVAFWCNPISGHNTLYWYLQNLGQGPELLIRYENEEAVDDSQLPKDRFSAERLKGVDSTLKIQPAELGDSAVYLCASSYGTGLYNEQFFGPGTRLTVL.

The rearrangement links TRBV4-3 to TRBJ2-2; 9 nucleotides align to TRBD1. The germline gives CDR1 LGHNA, CDR2 YSLEER. The CDR3 runs 16 residues. V lost 4 bases to trimming and J lost 2 bases; unmatched junction nucleotides: 5. The CDR3 bases are TGCGCCAGCAGCCTTCGGACAGGGGCCAACACCGGGGAGCTGTTTTTT. It is translated as CASSLRTGANTGELFF.

V is TRBV23-1 and J is TRBJ2-3, with D perhaps TRBD2 (7 bases). TRBV23-1 is flagged as an ORF with uncertain function. The CDR3 extends over 19 amino acids. The V gene lost 6 bases and the J gene lost 11 bases, with 36 bases spanning the gap. CDR3 coding DNA: TGCGCCAGCAGAACCTTGGGGGGGCCGCCTCCCCCTCCACGATGTGAGCAGTATTTT. It yields the protein CASRTLGGPPPPPRCEQYF.

The DNA of the CDR3 is TGTGCCTGGAGTGTATACAGAGAGAACTATGGCTACACCTTC. This encodes CAWSVYRENYGYTF. The chain is built from TRBV30 and TRBJ1-2, with D unclear. V lost 0 bases to trimming and J lost 2 bases, with 10 bases between them. Germline CDR1 is GTSNPN and CDR2 is SVGIG (reference sequence). The CDR3 has 14 amino acids.

This clone came up once. The V gene is TRBV5-6, the J gene TRBJ1-5, with D possibly being TRBD1 (6 bases). CDR3 length equals 13 residues. The V gene's germline CDR1 is SGHDT and CDR2 YYEEEE. Trimming stripped 0 bases from V and 6 bases from J, with 7 bases between. The CDR3 sequence: CASSLDRAQPQHF. The CDR3 DNA sequence: TGTGCCAGCAGCTTGGACAGGGCTCAGCCCCAGCATTTT.

The gene calls are TRBV4-3 and TRBJ2-1, with a tentative D call TRBD1 (6 bases). Per germline, CDR1 LGHNA and CDR2 YSLEER. The CDR3 runs to 14 residues. The V and J ends lost 1 base and 10 bases respectively, with 14 bases between them. The chain's CDR3 is CASSQGVTTGEQFF. The CDR3 region has the DNA TGCGCCAGCAGCCAAGGGGTTACTACAGGGGAGCAGTTCTTC.

The V call is TRBV11-3, the J call TRBJ2-3; 8 bases align to TRBD1. V lost 6 bases to trimming and J lost 1 base; unmatched junction nucleotides: 3. The CDR3 covers 14 residues. CDR1 is SGHNT, CDR2 YENEEA, per germline. The CDR3 sequence: CASSQGQGTDTQYF. The DNA for the CDR3 is TGTGCCAGCAGTCAGGGACAGGGCACAGATACGCAGTATTTT.

The chain couples TRBV9 to TRBJ2-3, with TRBD2 matching over 10 bases. The V gene's germline CDR1 is SGDLS and CDR2 YYNGEE. CDR3 size: 21 residues. V lost 4 bases to trimming and J lost 0 bases; unmatched junction nucleotides: 20. The DNA for the CDR3 is TGTGCCAGCAGCCCCTATCCCGGGACTAGCGCCCCCTCCCTTAGCACAGATACGCAGTATTTT. Translating gives CASSPYPGTSAPSLSTDTQYF.

The chain links TRBV11-2 to TRBJ2-2; TRBD2 matches 11 bases. V lost 3 bases, J lost 4 bases, and 4 bases stayed unmatched. The CDR3 has 16 amino acids. The germline gives CDR1 SGHAT, CDR2 FQNNGV. CDR3 in DNA: TGTGCCAGCAGCTTTAGCGGGGGGGCGGGCACCGGGGAGCTGTTTTTT. Protein sequence: CASSFSGGAGTGELFF. The entire variable domain, with the rest obtained from reference TRBV11-2 and TRBJ2-2, is as follows: EAGVAQSPRYKIIEKRQSVAFWCNPISGHATLYWYQQILGQGPKLLIQFQNNGVVDDSQLPKDRFSAERLKGVDSTLKIQPAKLEDSAVYLCASSFSGGAGTGELFFGEGSRLTVL.

The chain has TRBV12-3 or TRBV12-4 and TRBJ1-1; 7 nucleotides agree with TRBD1. The CDR3 runs 12 residues. V shed 5 bases, J shed 8 bases, and the junction held 5 bases outside the gene matches. The CDR3 spells CASSLQGMEAFF. The DNA of the CDR3 is TGTGCCAGCAGTCTACAGGGGATGGAAGCTTTCTTT.

This sequence joins TRBV18 and TRBJ2-5, with 9 bases matching TRBD2. The CDR3 contains 16 residues. The germline V gene encodes CDR1 KGHSH and CDR2 LQKENI. Trimming removed 2 bases from V and 4 bases from J; junction bases left unmatched: 8. The CDR3 protein is CASSPVVAGVGETQYF. The CDR3 nucleotides are TGTGCCAGCTCACCAGTAGTAGCGGGAGTGGGAGAGACCCAGTACTTC.

The rearrangement links TRBV21-1 to TRBJ2-2; the D call in the table, TRBD2, was not verified against the DNA. TRBV21-1 counts as a pseudogene. CDR3 length equals 16 residues. Here the CDR3 reads CASSNSGLENTGELFF. The DNA for the CDR3 is TGTGCCAGCAGCAATAGCGGTCTAGAGAACACCGGGGAGCTGTTTTTT.

V is TRBV2 and J is TRBJ2-5; TRBD2 matches 15 bases. The trim removed 4 bases at V and 2 bases at J, leaving 2 bases unmatched. The length of the CDR3 is 16 residues. CDR1 SNHLY and CDR2 FYNNEI come from the germline V gene. CDR3 in amino acids: CASSVGLAGGQETQYF. CDR3 bases: TGTGCCAGCAGTGTGGGACTAGCGGGGGGACAAGAGACCCAGTACTTC. The variable domain in full, with the rest retrieved from reference TRBV2 and TRBJ2-5, is EPEVTQTPSHQVTQMGQEVILRCVPISNHLYFYWYRQILGQKVEFLVSFYNNEISEKSEIFDDQFSVERPDGSNFTLKIRSTKLEDSAMYFCASSVGLAGGQETQYFGPGTRLLVL.